This T cell receptor (beta chain) came from a study of blood T cells in healthy people across ages. Overall study findings and caveats: Per million T cells, the diversity of TCR beta decreased roughly linearly as age advanced.

The second PCR ran 7 to 11 cycles with a sample-barcoded 5' primer and J-beta primers. All cDNA molecules were each tagged by a template-switch adaptor with 12 random nucleotides. In TCRdb, the 5' RACE reads were re-called with MiXCR into one record per CDR3 protein. Among about 800,000 distinct CDR3 sequences listed, 20% to 25% were seen once. This CDR3 region has 18 residues. Trimming at V came to 5 bases and at J to 8 bases, leaving 21 bases not matched to a gene. In germline, CDR1 is MNHEY, CDR2 SMNVEV (reference sequence). As concerns this clonotype: What it recognizes is unknown.

The same data also contributed to another study, on T cells of mothers and their children.

What was sequenced was blood. This clonotype was obtained from a boy between 10 and 17 years old in good health. The gene calls are TRBV27 and TRBJ1-2; 9 bases line up with TRBD1. CDR3 sequence: CASSLRSRDRDRGEGYTF. CDR3 DNA: TGTGCCAGCAGTCTTCGGTCCCGGGACAGGGATAGGGGGGAAGGCTACACCTTC.